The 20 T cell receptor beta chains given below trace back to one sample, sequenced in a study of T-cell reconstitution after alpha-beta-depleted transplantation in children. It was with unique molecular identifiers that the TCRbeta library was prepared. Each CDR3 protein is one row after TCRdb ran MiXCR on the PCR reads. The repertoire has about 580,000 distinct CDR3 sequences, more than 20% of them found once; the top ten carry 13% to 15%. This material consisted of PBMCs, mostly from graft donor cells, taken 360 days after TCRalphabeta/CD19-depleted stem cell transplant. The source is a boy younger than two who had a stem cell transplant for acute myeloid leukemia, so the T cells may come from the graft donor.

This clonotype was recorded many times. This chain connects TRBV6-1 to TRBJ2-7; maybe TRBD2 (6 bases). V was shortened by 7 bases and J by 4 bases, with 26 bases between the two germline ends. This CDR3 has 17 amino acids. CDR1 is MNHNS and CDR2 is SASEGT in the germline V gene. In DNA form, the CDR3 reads TGTGCCAGCACCCAGCCCGGGGGAATACCCTGGATTTACGAGCAGTACGTC. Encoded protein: CASTQPGGIPWIYEQYV.

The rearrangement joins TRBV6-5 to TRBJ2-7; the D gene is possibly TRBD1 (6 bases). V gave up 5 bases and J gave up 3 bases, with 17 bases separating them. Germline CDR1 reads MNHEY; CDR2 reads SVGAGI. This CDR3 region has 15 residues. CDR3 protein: CASSNTPGQSYEQYF. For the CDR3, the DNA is TGTGCCAGCAGTAACACCCCGGGACAAAGCTACGAGCAGTACTTC.

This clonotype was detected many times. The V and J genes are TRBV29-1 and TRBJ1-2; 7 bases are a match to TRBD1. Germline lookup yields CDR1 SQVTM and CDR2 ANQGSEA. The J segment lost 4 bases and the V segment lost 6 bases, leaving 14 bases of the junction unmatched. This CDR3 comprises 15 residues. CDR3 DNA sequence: TGCAGCGTAAGATTATCGGGACAGAGCCCCTATGGCTACACCTTC. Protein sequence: CSVRLSGQSPYGYTF.

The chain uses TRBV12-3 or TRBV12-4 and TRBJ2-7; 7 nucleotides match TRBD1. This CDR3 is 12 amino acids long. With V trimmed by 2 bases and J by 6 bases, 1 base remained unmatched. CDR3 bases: TGTGCCAGCAGTTTAAAGGGGGCCGAGCAGTACGTC. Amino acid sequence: CASSLKGAEQYV.

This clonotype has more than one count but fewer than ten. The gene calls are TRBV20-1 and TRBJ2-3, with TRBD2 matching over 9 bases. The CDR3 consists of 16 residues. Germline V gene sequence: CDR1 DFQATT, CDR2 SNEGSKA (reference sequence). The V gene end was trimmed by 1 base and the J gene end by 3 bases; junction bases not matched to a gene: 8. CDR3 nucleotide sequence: TGCAGTGCTAGAGGGGGGGCTAGCGGGACAACAGATACGCAGTATTTT. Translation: CSARGGASGTTDTQYF.

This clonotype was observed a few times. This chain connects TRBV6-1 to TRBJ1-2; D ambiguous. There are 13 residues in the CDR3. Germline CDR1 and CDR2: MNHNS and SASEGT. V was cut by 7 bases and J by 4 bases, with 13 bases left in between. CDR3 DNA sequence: TGTGCCAGCACTACCCCTAGGAGCTATGGCTACACCTTC. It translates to CASTTPRSYGYTF.

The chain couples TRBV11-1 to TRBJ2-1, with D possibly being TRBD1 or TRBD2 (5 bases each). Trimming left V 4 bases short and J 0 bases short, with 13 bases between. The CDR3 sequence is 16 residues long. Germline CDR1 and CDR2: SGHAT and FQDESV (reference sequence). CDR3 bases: TGTGCCAGCAGCTCGGGTGCAGGGAGCTCCTACAATGAGCAGTTCTTC. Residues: CASSSGAGSSYNEQFF.

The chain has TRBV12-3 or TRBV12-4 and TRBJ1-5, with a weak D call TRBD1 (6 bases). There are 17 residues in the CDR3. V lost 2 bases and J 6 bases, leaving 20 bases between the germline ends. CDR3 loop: CASSLSGGGLETQPQHF. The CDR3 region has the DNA TGTGCCAGCAGTTTAAGCGGGGGGGGCTTGGAGACTCAGCCCCAGCATTTT.

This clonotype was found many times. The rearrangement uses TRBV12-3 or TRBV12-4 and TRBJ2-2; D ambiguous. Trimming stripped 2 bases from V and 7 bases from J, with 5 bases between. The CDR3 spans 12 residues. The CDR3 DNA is TGTGCCAGCAGTTTAACGGTCGGGGAGCTGTTTTTT. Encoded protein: CASSLTVGELFF.

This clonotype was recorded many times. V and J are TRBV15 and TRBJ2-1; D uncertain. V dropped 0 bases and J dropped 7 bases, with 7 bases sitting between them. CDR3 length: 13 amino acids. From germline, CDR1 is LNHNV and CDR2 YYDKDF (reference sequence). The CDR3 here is CATSRDWGNEQFF. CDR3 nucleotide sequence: TGTGCCACCAGCAGAGATTGGGGAAATGAGCAGTTCTTC.

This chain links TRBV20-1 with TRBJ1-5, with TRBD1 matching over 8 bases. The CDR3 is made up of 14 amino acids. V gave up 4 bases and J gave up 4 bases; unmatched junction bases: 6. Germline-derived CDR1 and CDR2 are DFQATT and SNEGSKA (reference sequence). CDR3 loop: CSAIRQGSNQPQHF. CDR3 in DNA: TGCAGTGCTATTCGACAGGGGAGTAATCAGCCCCAGCATTTT.

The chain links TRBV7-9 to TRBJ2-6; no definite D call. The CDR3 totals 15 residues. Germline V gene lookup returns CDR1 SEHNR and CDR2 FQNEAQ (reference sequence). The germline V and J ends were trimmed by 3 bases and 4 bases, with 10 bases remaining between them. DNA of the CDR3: TGTGCCAGCAGCTTGTGGGGAATGGGGGCCAACGTCCTGACTTTC. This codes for CASSLWGMGANVLTF.

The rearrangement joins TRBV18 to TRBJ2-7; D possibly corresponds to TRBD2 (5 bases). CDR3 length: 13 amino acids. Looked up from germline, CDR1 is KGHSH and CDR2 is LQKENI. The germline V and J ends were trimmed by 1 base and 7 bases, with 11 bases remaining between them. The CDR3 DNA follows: TGTGCCAGCTCACCACAGGGTACGGGGGAGCAGTACTTC. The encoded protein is CASSPQGTGEQYF. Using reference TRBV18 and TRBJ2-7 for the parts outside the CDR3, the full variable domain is NAGVMQNPRHLVRRRGQEARLRCSPMKGHSHVYWYRQLPEEGLKFMVYLQKENIIDESGMPKERFSAEFPKEGPSILRIQQVVRGDSAAYFCASSPQGTGEQYFGPGTRLTVT.

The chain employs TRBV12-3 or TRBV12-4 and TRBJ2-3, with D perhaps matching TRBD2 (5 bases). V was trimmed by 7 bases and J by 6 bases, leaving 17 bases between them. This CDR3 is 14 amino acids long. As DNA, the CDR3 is TGTGCCAGCACCCCCCGACTAAATTGGGATACGCAGTATTTT. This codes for CASTPRLNWDTQYF.

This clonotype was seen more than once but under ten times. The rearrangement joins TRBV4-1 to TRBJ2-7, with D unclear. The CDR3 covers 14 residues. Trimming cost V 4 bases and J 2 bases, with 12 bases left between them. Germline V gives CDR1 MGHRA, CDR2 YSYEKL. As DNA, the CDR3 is TGCGCCAGCAGCCCGTATTACCTAGCCTACGAGCAGTACGTC. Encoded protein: CASSPYYLAYEQYV.

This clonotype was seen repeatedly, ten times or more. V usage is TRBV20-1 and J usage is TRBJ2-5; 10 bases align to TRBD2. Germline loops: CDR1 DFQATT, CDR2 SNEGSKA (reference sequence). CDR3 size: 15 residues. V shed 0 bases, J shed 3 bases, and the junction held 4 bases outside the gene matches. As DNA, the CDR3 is TGCAGTGCTAGAGAAGCGGGGGGGCTTAAAGAGACCCAGTACTTC. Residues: CSAREAGGLKETQYF.

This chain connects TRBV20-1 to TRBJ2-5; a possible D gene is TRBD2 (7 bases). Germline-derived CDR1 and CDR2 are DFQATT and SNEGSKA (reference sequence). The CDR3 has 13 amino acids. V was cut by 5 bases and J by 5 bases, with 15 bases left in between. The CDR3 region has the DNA TGCAGTGCTTGGGGGAGGGGGGGGGAGACCCAGTACTTC. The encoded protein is CSAWGRGGETQYF.

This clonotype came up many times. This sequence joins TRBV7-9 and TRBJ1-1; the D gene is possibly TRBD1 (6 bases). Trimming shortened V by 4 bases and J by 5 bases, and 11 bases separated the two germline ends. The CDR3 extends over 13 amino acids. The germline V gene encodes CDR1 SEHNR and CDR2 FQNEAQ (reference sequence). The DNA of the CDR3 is TGTGCCAGCAGCTCAACAGGGAGGACTGAAGCTTTCTTT. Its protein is CASSSTGRTEAFF.

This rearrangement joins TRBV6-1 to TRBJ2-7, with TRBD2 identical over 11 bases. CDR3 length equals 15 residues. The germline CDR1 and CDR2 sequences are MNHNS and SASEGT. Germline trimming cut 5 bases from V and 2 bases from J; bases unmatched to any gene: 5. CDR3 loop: CASSQLAGVAYEQYF. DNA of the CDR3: TGTGCCAGCAGTCAACTAGCGGGGGTAGCCTACGAGCAGTACTTC.

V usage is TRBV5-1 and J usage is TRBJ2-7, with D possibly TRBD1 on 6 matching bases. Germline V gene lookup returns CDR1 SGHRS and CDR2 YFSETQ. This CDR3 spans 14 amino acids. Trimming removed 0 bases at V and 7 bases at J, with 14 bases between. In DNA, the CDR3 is TGCGCCAGCAGCTTGGGGGCAGGGGTTGTGGAGCAGTACTTC. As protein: CASSLGAGVVEQYF.